This TCR beta chain was identified during a study of blood T cell repertoires in COVID-19. Overall study: Sources were T cells, B-cell-depleted T cells, or PBMCs; the material itself was cDNA or gDNA.

This clone occurred once. Only in-frame clones appear in the TCRdb table, and some are missing; sequencing was by immunoSEQ multiplex PCR. The table shows some 120,000 clones, with more than 70% occurring only once. The V gene lost 9 bases and the J gene lost 4 bases, with 16 bases spanning the gap. There are 14 residues in the CDR3. Germline CDR1 reads MNHEY; CDR2 reads SMNVEV (reference sequence). The chain employs TRBV27 and TRBJ1-5, with no clear D. This clonotype was obtained from a human donor in a cohort sampled during active COVID-19. Sequencing was done on a sample of peripheral blood. The CDR3 DNA follows: TGTGCCAGTCGAGATATTCGTCCGAATCAGCCCCAGCATTTT. It is translated as CASRDIRPNQPQHF.